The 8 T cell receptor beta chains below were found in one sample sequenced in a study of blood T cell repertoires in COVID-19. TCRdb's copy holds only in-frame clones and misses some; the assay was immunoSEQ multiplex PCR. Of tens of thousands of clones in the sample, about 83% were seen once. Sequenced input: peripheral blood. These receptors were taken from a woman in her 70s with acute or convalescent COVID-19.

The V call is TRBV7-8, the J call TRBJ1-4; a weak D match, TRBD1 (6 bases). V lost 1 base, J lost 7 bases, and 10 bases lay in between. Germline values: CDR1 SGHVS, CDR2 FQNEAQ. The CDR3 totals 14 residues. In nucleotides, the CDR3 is TGTGCCAGCAGCTTAGGTACAGGGCGTGAAAAACTGTTTTTT. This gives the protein CASSLGTGREKLFF.

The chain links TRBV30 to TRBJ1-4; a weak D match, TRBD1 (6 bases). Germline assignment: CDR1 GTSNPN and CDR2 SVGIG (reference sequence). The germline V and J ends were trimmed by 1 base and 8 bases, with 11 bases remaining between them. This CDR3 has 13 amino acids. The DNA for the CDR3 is TGTGCCTGGAGTGGCCAACAGGGCGAAAAACTGTTTTTT. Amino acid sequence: CAWSGQQGEKLFF.

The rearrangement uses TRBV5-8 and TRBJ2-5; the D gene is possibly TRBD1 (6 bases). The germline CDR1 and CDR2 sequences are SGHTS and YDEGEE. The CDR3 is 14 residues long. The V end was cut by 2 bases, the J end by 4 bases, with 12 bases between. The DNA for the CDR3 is TGTGCCAGCAGCTTCAGGGGAACCGTAGAGACCCAGTACTTC. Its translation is CASSFRGTVETQYF.

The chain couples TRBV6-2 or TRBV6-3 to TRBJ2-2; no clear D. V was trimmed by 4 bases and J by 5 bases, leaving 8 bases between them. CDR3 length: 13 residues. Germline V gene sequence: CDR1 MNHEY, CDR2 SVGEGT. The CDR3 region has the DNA TGTGCCAGCAGTTTCCCTAGGACCGGGGAGCTGTTTTTT. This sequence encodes CASSFPRTGELFF.

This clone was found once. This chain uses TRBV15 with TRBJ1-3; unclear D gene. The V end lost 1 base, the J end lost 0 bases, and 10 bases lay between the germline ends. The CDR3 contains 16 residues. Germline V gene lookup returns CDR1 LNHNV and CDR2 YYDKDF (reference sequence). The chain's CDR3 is CATSRVQSTSGNTIYF. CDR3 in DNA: TGTGCCACCAGCAGAGTACAGTCGACCTCTGGAAACACCATATATTTT.

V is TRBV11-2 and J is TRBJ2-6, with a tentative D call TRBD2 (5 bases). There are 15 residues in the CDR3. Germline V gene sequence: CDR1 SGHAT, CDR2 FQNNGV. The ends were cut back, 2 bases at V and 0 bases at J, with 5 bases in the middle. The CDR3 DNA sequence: TGTGCCAGCAGCTTAACTAGCTCTGGGGCCAACGTCCTGACTTTC. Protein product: CASSLTSSGANVLTF. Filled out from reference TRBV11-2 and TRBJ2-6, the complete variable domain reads EAGVAQSPRYKIIEKRQSVAFWCNPISGHATLYWYQQILGQGPKLLIQFQNNGVVDDSQLPKDRFSAERLKGVDSTLKIQPAKLEDSAVYLCASSLTSSGANVLTFGAGSRLTVL.

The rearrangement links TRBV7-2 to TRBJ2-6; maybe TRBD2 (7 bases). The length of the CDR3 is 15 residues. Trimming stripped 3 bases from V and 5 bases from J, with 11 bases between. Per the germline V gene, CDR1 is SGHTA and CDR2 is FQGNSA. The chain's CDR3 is CASSLGGARANVLTF. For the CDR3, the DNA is TGTGCCAGCAGCTTGGGGGGGGCAAGGGCCAACGTCCTGACTTTC. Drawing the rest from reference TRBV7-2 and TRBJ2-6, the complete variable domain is GAGVSQSPSNKVTEKGKDVELRCDPISGHTALYWYRQSLGQGLEFLIYFQGNSAPDKSGLPSDRFSAERTGGSVSTLTIQRTQQEDSAVYLCASSLGGARANVLTFGAGSRLTVL.

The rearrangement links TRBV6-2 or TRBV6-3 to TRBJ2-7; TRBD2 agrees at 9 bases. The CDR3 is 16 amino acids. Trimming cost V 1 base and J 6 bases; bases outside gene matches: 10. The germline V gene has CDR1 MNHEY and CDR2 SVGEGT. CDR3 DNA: TGTGCCAGCAGTTACTTGCGGGGGGGACCAGGCCTCGAGCAGTACGTC. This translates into CASSYLRGGPGLEQYV.